Each of the 7 T cell receptor beta chains below was sequenced from the same sample in a study of blood T cell repertoires in COVID-19. TCRdb keeps only in-frame clones here, not all; method: immunoSEQ multiplex PCR. The table lists fewer than 80,000 clones, more than 80% of them singletons. The sequencing input was peripheral blood. These receptors originate from a man over 45 with COVID-19, enrolled during active disease.

The table lists this clone with a few counts. The rearrangement uses TRBV7-3 and TRBJ1-2; D gene unclear. The CDR3 totals 14 residues. From germline, CDR1 is SGHTA and CDR2 FQGTGA. V was cut by 2 bases and J by 0 bases, with 7 bases left in between. The CDR3 spells CASSLDTTNYGYTF. The CDR3 DNA follows: TGTGCCAGCAGCTTAGACACCACTAACTATGGCTACACCTTC.

The chain's CDR3 is CASSQDRGTEAFF. The CDR3 bases are TGCGCCAGCAGCCAAGATAGAGGCACTGAAGCTTTCTTT. This chain uses TRBV4-1 with TRBJ1-1; D unresolved. Germline V gene data show CDR1 as MGHRA and CDR2 as YSYEKL. The CDR3 length is 13 residues. Between the trimmed V and J ends, which lost 0 bases and 4 bases, there was a span of 6 bases.

The J gene is TRBJ2-5, the V gene TRBV7-2, with 16 bases identical to TRBD2. Germline assignment: CDR1 SGHTA and CDR2 FQGNSA. This CDR3 has 18 amino acids. V lost 4 bases, J lost 7 bases, and 12 bases stayed unmatched. CDR3 sequence: CASSSGGLAGGLAWTQYF. The DNA for the CDR3 is TGTGCCAGCAGCTCCGGGGGACTAGCGGGGGGGCTGGCGTGGACCCAGTACTTC.

The V and J genes are TRBV7-9 and TRBJ1-3; D remains unclear. The CDR3 has 12 amino acids. V was cut by 5 bases and J by 4 bases, with 6 bases left in between. Germline V gives CDR1 SEHNR, CDR2 FQNEAQ (reference sequence). The CDR3 region is CASSIQGNTIYF. Here the CDR3 DNA reads TGTGCCAGCAGCATTCAGGGAAACACCATATATTTT.

This sequence joins TRBV10-1 and TRBJ2-3, with TRBD1 matching over 7 bases. V was pared by 5 bases and J by 2 bases, with 4 bases of the junction left unmatched. Germline V gives CDR1 WNHNN, CDR2 SYGVQD (reference sequence). This CDR3 comprises 14 residues. The CDR3: CASSKDRPTDTQYF. The CDR3 nucleotides read TGCGCCAGCAGTAAGGACAGGCCCACAGATACGCAGTATTTT.

J is TRBJ2-3 and V is TRBV11-1; 7 nucleotides agree with TRBD2. V was clipped by 5 bases and J by 0 bases; unmatched bases: 5. CDR3 length equals 15 residues. Germline values: CDR1 SGHAT, CDR2 FQDESV (reference sequence). The CDR3 is CASSPSGDSTDTQYF. The CDR3 DNA sequence: TGTGCCAGCAGCCCGAGCGGGGACAGCACAGATACGCAGTATTTT.

The chain joins TRBV27 to TRBJ2-7, with D perhaps matching TRBD2 (6 bases). The CDR3 is made up of 15 amino acids. Germline assignment: CDR1 MNHEY and CDR2 SMNVEV (reference sequence). The V gene lost 5 bases and the J gene lost 2 bases, with 16 bases spanning the gap. The CDR3 protein is CASSPSEGNAYEQYF. The CDR3, as DNA: TGTGCCAGCAGTCCTTCGGAGGGAAACGCCTACGAGCAGTACTTC.